This record looks at one T cell receptor beta chain sequence and its context. Its antigen is still unknown. One end of the junction does not line up with germline, which may come from a read error. The data belong to a study of cytomegalovirus exposure and HLA in healthy donors. The PCR made use of 60 Vbeta and 13 Jbeta primers. Here immunoSEQ multiplex PCR was the method, and the copy in TCRdb shows in-frame clones only, minus some. The sample includes about 150,000 clones, approximately 80% of them seen just once. Broader study findings: Earlier results showed most TCR beta V segments being productive about 87% or about 30% of the time. Upon later analysis, TCR association rates were observed to vary by HLA locus, being highest for DRB1 and lowest for HLA-C. Clonal expansion was found to be greater in HLA-associated TCR beta chains than in equally common others in a later analysis. TCR beta chain V- and J-gene trimming was linked, in a later analysis, to a missense variant in DCLRE1C.

Per germline, CDR1 SGHRS and CDR2 YFSETQ. This CDR3 is built from 21 residues. This receptor was obtained from a woman aged 45-60 years in good health and CMV-seropositive. Specimen: PBMCs. The J gene is TRBJ2-4, the V gene TRBV5-1; 8 positions match TRBD2. CDR3 residues: CASSLVPLGGVAGLDKNSQYF. The CDR3 nucleotides read TGCGCCAGCAGCTTGGTCCCCTTAGGGGGAGTAGCGGGATTAGACAAAAACAGTCAGTACTTC. Full variable domain (rest looked up from reference TRBV5-1 and TRBJ2-4): KAGVTQTPRYLIKTRGQQVTLSCSPISGHRSVSWYQQTPGQGLQFLFEYFSETQRNKGNFPGRFSGRQFSNSRSEMNVSTLELGDSALYLCASSLVPLGGVAGLDKNSQYFGAGTRLSVL.